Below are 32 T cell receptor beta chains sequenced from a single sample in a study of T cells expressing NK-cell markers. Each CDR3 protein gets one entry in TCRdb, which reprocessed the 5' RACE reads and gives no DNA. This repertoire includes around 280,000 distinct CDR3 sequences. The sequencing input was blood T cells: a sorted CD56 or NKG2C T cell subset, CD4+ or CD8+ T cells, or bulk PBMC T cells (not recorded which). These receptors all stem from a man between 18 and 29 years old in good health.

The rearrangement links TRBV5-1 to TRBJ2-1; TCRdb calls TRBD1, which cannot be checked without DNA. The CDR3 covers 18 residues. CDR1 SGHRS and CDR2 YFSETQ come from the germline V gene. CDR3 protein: CASSLGVGVAMRYNEQFF.

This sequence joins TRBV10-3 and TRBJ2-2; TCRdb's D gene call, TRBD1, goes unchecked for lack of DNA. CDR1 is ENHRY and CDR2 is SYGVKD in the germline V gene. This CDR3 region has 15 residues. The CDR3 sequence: CAIDPTGAGSGELFF.

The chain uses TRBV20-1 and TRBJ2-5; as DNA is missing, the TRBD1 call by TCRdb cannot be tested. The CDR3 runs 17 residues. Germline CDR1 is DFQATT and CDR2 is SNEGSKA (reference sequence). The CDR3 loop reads CSASRVRGILAQETQYF.

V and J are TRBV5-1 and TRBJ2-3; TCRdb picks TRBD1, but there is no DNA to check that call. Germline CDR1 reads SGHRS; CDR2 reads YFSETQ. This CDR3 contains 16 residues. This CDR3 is CASSSTGTVKSDTQYF.

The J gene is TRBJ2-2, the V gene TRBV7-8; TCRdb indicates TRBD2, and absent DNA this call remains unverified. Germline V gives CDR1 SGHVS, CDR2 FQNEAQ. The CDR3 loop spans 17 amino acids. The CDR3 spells CASSLARRGLATGELFF.

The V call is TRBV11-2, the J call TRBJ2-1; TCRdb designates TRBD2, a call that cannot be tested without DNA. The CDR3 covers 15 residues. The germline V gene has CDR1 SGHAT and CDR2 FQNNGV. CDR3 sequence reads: CASSLRERAYNEQFF.

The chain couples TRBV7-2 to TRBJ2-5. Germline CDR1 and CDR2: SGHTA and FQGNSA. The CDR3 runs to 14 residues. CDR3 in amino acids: CASSLASRQETQYF.

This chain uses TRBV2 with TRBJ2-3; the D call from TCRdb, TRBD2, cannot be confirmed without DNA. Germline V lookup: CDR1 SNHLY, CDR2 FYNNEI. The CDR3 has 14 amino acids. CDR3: CASSREYGTDTQYF.

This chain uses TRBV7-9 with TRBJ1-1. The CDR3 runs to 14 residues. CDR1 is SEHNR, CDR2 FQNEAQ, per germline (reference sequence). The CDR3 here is CASSEGRLNTEAFF.

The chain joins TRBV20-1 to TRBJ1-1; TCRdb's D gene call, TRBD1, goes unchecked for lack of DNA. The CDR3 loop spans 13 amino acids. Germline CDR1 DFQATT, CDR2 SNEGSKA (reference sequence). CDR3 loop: CSAPTTGSTEAFF.

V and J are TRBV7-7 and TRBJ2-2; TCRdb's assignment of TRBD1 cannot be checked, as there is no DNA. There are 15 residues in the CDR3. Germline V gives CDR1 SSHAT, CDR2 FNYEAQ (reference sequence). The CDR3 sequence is CASSPGQLYTGELFF.

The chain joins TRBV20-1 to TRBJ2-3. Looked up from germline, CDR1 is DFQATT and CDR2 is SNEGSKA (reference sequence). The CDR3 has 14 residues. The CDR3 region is CSATVDPSTDTQYF.

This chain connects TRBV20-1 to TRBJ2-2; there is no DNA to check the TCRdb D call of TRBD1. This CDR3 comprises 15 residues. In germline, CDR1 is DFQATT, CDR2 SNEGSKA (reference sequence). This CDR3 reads CSAAGAGTNTGELFF.

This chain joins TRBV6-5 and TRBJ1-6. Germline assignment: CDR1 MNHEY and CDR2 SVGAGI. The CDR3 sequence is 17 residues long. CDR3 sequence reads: CASKVTARGSYNSPLHF.

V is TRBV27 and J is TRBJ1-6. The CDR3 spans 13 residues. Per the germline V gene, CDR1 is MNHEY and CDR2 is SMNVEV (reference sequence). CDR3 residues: CASSLRLNSPLHF.

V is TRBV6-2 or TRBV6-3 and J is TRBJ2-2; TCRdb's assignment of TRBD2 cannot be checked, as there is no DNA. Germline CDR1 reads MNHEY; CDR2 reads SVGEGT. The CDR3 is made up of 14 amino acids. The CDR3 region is CASSYDLVTGELFF.

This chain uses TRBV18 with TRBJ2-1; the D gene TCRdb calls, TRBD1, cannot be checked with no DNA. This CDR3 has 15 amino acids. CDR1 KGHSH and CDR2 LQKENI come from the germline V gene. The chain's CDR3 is CASSPGQGSYNEQFF.

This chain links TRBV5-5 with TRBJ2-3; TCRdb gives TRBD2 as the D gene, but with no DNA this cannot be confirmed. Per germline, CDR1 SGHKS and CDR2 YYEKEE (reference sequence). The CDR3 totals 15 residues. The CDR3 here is CASSPWALLTDTQYF. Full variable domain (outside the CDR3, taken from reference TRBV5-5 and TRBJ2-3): DAGVTQSPTHLIKTRGQQVTLRCSPISGHKSVSWYQQVLGQGPQFIFQYYEKEERGRGNFPDRFSARQFPNYSSELNVNALLLGDSALYLCASSPWALLTDTQYFGPGTRLTVL.

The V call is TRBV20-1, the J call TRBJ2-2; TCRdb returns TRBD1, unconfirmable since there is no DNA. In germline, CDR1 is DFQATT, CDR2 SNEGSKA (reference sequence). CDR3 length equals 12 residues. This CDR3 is CSANQGSGELFF.

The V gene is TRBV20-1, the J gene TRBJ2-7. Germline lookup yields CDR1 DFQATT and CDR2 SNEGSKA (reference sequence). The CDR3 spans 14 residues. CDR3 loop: CSARALGGLYEQYF.

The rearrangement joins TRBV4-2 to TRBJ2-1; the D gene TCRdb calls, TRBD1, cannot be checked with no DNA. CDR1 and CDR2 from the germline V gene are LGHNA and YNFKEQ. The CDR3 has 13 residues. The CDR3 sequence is CASSTSDGGEQFF.

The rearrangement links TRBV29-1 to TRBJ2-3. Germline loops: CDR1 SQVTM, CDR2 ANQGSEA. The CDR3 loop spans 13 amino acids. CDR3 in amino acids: CSVGLIRGDTQYF.

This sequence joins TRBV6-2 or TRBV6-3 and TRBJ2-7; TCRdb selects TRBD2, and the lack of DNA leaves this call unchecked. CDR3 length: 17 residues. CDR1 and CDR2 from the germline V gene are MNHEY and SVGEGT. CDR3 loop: CASSGLLAPQSSYEQYF.

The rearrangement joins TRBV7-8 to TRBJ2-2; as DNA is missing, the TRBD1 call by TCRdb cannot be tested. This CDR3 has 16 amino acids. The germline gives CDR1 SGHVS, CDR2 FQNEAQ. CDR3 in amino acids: CASSPGGTVNTGELFF.

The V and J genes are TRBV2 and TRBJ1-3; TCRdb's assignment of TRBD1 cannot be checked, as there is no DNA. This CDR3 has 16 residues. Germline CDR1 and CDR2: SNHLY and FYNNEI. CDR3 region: CATTETGQGWGNTIYF.

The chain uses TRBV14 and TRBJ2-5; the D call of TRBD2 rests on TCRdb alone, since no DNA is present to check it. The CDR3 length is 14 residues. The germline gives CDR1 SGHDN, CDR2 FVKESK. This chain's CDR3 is CASSNIRGTTTQYF. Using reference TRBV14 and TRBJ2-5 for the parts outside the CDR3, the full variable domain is EAGVTQFPSHSVIEKGQTVTLRCDPISGHDNLYWYRRVMGKEIKFLLHFVKESKQDESGMPNNRFLAERTGGTYSTLKVQPAELEDSGVYFCASSNIRGTTTQYFGPGTRLLVL.

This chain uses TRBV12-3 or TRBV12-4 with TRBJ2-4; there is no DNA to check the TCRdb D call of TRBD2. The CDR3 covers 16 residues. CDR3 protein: CASSSPARDFDYIQYF.

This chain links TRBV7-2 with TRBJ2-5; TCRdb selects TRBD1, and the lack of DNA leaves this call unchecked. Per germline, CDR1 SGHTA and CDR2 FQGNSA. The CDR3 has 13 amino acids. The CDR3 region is CASSSLGEETQYF.

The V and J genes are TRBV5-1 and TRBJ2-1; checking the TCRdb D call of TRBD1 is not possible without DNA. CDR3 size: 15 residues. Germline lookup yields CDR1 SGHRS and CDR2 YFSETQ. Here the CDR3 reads CASSPYTNRDDEQFF.

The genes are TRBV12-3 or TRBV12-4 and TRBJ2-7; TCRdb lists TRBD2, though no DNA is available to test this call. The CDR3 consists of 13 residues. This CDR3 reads CASSEGQVYEQYF.

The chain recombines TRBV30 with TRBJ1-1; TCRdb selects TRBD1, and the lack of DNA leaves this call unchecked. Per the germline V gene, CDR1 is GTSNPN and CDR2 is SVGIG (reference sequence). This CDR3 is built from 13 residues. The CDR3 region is CAWNWVEGTEAFF.

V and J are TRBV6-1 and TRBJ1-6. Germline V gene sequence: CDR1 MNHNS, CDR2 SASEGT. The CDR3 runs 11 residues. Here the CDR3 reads CATAANSPLHF.